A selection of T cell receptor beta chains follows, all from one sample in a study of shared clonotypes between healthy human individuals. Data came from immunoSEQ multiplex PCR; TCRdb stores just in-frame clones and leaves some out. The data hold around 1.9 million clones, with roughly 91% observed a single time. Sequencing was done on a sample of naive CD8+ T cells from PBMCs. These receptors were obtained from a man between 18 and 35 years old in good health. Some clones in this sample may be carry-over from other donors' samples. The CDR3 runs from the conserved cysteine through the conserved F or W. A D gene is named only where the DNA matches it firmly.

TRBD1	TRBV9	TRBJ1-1	CASSVGDRGSAQANTEAFF
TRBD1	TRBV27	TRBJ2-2	CASKPTQGAGELFF
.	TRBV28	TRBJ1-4	CASSLSYGPTNEKLFF
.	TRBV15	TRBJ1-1	CATGGANTEAFF
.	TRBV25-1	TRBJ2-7	CASSESYSYEQYF
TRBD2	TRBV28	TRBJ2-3	CASSLWTSGTDTQYF
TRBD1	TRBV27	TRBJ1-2	CASSSSIGQGNYGYTF
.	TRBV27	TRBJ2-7	CASSFSRGTSIYEQYF
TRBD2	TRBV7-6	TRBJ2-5	CASKGLAARQETQYF
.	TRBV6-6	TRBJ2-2	CASRQTGTGELFF
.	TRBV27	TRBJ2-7	CASSSRQSLYEQYF
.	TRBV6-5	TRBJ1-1	CASRGPGWNTEAFF
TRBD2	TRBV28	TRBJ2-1	CASSLGRGAYNEQFF
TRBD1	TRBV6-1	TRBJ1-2	CASSEIGQGADYGYTF
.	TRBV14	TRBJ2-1	CASSPWTGYEQFF
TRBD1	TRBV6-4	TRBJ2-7	CASSRDRDSSYEQYF
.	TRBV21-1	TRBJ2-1	CASSKRPGPYNEQFF
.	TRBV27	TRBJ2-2	CASSPRGTGELFF
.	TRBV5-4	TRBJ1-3	CASSYAGTSSGNTIYF
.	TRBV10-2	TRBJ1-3	CASTRGNTIYF
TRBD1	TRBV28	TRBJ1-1	CASSYPHRGTEAFF
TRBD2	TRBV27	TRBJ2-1	CASSLSVSVREGPYNEQFF
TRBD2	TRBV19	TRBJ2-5	CASSILAGGPGETQYF
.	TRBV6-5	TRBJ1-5	CASSGGNQPQHF
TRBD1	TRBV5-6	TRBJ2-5	CASSQGQGWETQYF